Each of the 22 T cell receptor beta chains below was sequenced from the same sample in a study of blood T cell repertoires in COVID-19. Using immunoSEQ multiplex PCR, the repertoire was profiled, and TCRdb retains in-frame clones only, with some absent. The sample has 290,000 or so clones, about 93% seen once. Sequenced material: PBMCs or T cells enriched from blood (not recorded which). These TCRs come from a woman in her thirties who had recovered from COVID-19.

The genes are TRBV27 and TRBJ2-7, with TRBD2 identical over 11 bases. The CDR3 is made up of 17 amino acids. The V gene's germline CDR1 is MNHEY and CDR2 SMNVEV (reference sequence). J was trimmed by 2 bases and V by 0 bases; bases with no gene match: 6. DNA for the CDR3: TGTGCCAGCAGTTTATCGGGCGGGACTAGCGGAACCTACGAGCAGTACTTC. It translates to CASSLSGGTSGTYEQYF.

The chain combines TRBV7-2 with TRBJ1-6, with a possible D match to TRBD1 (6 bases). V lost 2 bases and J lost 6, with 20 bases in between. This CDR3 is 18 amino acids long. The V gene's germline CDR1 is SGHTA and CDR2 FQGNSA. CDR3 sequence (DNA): TGTGCCAGCAGCTTAACTCCCAGGGGCCCGGGGAGTAATTCACCCCTCCACTTT. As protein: CASSLTPRGPGSNSPLHF.

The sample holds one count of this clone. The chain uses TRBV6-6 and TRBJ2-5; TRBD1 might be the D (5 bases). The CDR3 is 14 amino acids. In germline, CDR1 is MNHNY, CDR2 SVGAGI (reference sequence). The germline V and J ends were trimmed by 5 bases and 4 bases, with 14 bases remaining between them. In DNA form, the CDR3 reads TGTGCCAGCAGTAAAGAGACAGACGTAGAGACCCAGTACTTC. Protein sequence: CASSKETDVETQYF.

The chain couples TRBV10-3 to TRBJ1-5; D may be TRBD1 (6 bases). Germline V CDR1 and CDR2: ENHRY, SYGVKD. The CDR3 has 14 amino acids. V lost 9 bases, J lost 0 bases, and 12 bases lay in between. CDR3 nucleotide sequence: TGTGCCATAGGACAGCTCGATAGCAATCAGCCCCAGCATTTT. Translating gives CAIGQLDSNQPQHF.

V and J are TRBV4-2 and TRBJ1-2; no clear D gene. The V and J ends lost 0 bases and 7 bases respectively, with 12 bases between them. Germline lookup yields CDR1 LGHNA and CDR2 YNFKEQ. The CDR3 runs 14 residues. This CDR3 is CASSQDPGRGGYTF. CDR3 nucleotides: TGTGCCAGCAGCCAAGACCCCGGGCGGGGTGGCTACACCTTC.

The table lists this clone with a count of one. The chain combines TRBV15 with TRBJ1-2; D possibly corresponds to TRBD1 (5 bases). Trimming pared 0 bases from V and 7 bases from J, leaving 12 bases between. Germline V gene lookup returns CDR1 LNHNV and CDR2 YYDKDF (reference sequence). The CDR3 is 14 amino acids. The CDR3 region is CATSRDVIGGGYTF. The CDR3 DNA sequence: TGTGCCACCAGCAGAGATGTCATCGGGGGTGGCTACACCTTC.

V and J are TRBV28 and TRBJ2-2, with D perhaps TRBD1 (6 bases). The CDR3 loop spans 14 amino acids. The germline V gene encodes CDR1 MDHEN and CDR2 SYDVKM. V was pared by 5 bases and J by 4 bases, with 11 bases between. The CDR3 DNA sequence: TGTGCCAGCAGTCGAGGGGGAGTCACCGGGGAGCTGTTTTTT. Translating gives CASSRGGVTGELFF. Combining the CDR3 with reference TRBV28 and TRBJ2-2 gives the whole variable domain DVKVTQSSRYLVKRTGEKVFLECVQDMDHENMFWYRQDPGLGLRLIYFSYDVKMKEKGDIPEGYSVSREKKERFSLILESASTNQTSMYLCASSRGGVTGELFFGEGSRLTVL.

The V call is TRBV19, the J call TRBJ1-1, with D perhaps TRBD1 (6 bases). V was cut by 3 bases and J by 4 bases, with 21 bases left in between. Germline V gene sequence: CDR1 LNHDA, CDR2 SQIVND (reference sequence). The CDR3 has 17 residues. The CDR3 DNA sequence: TGTGCCAGTAGTATTGTGGAGTGGGACACAGGTAGCACTGAAGCTTTCTTT. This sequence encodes CASSIVEWDTGSTEAFF.

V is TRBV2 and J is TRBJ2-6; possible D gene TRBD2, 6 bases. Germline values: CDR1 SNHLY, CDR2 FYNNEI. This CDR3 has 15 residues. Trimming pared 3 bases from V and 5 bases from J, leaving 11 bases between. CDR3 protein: CASSDNGGWANVLTF. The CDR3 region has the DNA TGTGCCAGCAGTGACAACGGGGGATGGGCCAACGTCCTGACTTTC.

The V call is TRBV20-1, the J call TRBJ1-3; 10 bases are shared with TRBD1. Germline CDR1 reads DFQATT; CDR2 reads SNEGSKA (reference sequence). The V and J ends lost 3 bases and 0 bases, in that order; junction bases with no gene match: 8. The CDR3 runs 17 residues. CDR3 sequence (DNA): TGCAGTGCTAGTGGGACAGGGGCCACGATCTCTGGAAACACCATATATTTT. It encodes CSASGTGATISGNTIYF.

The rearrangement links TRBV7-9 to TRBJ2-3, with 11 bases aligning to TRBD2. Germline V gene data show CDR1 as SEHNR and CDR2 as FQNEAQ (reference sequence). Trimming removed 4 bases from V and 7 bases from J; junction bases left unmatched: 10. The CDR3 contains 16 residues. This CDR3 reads CASSSTSGGQVNTQYF. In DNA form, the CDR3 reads TGTGCCAGCAGCTCAACTAGCGGGGGCCAGGTAAATACGCAGTATTTT. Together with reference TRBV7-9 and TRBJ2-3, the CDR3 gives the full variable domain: DTGVSQNPRHKITKRGQNVTFRCDPISEHNRLYWYRQTLGQGPEFLTYFQNEAQLEKSRLLSDRFSAERPKGSFSTLEIQRTEQGDSAMYLCASSSTSGGQVNTQYFGPGTRLTVL.

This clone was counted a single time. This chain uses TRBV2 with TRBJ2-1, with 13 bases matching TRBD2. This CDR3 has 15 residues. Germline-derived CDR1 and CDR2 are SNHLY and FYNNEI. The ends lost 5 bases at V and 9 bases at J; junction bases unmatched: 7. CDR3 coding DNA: TGTGCCAGCAGTTCAACTAGCGGGAGGGCCCCTGAGCAGTTCTTC. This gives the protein CASSSTSGRAPEQFF.

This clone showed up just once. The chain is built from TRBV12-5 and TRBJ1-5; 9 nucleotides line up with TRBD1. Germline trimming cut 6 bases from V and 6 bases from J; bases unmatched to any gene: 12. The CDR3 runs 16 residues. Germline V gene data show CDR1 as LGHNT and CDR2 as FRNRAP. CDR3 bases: TGTGCTAGTGGCTCACCGGGACAGGGCAGGAGTCAGCCCCAGCATTTT. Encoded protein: CASGSPGQGRSQPQHF.

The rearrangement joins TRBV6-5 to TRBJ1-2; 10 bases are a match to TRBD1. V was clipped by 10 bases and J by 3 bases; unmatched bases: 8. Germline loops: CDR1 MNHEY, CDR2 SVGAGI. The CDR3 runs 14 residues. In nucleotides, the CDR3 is TGTGCCATCGGCCGGACAGGGGGGGACTATGGCTACACCTTC. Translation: CAIGRTGGDYGYTF.

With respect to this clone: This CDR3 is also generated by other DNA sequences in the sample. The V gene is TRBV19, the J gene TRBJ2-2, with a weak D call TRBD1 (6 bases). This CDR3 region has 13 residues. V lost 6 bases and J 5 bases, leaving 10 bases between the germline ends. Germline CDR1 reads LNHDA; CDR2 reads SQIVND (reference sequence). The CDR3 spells CASSVQGTGELFF. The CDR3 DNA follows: TGTGCCAGTAGCGTACAGGGAACCGGGGAGCTGTTTTTT.

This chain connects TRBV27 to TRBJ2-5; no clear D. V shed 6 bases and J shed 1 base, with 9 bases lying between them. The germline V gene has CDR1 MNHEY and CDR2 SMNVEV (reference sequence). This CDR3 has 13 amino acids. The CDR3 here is CASSPVPQETQYF. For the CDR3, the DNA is TGTGCCAGCAGCCCAGTGCCCCAAGAGACCCAGTACTTC.

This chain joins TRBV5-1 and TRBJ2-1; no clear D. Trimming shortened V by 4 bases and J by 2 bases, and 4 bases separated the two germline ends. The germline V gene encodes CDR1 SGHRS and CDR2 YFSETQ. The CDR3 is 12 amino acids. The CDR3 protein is CASSITYNEQFF. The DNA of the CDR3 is TGCGCCAGCAGCATTACCTACAATGAGCAGTTCTTC.

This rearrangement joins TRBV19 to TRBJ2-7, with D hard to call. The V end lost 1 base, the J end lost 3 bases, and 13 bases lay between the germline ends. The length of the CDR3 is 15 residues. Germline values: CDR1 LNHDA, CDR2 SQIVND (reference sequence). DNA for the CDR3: TGTGCCAGTAGTATAGGGGTGCGGATGGACTACGAGCAGTACTTC. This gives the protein CASSIGVRMDYEQYF.

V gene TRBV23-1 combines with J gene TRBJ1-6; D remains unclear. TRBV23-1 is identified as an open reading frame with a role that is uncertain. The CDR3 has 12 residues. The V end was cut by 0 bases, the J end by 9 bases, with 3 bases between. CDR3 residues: CASSQSSSPLHF. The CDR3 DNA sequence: TGCGCCAGCAGTCAATCCAGTTCACCCCTCCACTTT.

CDR3: CASSAGTRGYNEQFF. The CDR3 DNA is TGTGCCAGCAGTGCCGGGACTAGGGGATACAATGAGCAGTTCTTC. The chain joins TRBV27 to TRBJ2-1; 8 bases are shared with TRBD2. V lost 5 bases, J lost 4 bases, and 7 bases stayed unmatched. Germline lookup yields CDR1 MNHEY and CDR2 SMNVEV (reference sequence). The CDR3 spans 15 residues.

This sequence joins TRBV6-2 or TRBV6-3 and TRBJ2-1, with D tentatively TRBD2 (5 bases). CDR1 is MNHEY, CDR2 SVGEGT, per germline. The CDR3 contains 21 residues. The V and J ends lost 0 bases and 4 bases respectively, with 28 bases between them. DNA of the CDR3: TGTGCCAGCAGTTACTCAGTTGAAACCGTCGGACTCCCCGCGGGTTACAATGAGCAGTTCTTC. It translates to CASSYSVETVGLPAGYNEQFF.

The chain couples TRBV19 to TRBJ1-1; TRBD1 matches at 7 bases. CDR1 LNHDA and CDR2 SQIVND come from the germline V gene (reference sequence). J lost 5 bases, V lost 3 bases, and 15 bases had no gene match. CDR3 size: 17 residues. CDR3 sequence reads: CASSIPSSTGMGTEAFF. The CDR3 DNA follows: TGTGCCAGTAGTATCCCCTCTTCGACAGGGATGGGGACTGAAGCTTTCTTT.